A selection of T cell receptor beta chains follows, all from one sample in a study of cytomegalovirus exposure and HLA in healthy donors. Only in-frame clones appear in the TCRdb table, and some are missing; sequencing was by immunoSEQ multiplex PCR. The sample holds around 75,000 clones, around three quarters seen once. The material sequenced was PBMCs. These receptors came from a man aged 35 to 55 in good health and CMV-seronegative. Both conserved end residues are part of each CDR3. D genes are given only for firm matches. A row's size may be missing; if present it is once, few, many or a size class.

D	V	size	J	CDR3	DNA
NA	TRBV4-2	NA	TRBJ2-5	CASSRNYQETQYF	TGTGCCAGCAGCCGCAACTACCAAGAGACCCAGTACTTC
TRBD1	TRBV30	NA	TRBJ1-2	CAWSVRWTGDGYTF	TGTGCCTGGAGTGTACGATGGACAGGGGATGGCTACACCTTC
NA	TRBV5-1	NA	TRBJ2-7	CASSLVIQGRHEQYF	TGCGCCAGCAGCTTGGTAATACAGGGACGGCACGAGCAGTACTTC
NA	TRBV25-1	NA	TRBJ1-6	CASSEYMGGNSPLHF	TGTGCCAGCAGTGAATATATGGGGGGGAATTCACCCCTCCACTTT
NA	TRBV18	NA	TRBJ1-2	CASSQRAGLLDYGYTF	TGTGCCAGCTCACAGCGAGCAGGGCTTTTGGACTATGGCTACACCTTC
TRBD1	TRBV5-1	NA	TRBJ2-5	CASSINTGGQETQYF	TGCGCCAGCAGCATTAATACAGGGGGCCAGGAGACCCAGTACTTC
NA	TRBV4-1	NA	TRBJ2-7	CASSQEATPGEQYF	TGCGCCAGCAGCCAAGAGGCTACCCCGGGGGAGCAGTACTTC
NA	TRBV28	once	TRBJ1-2	CASIRGGAPTDYGYTF	TGTGCCAGCATCCGCGGGGGAGCTCCCACCGACTATGGCTACACCTTC
NA	TRBV10-3	NA	TRBJ1-2	CAISRGSYGYTF	TGTGCCATCAGTCGCGGCAGCTATGGCTACACCTTC
NA	TRBV5-1	NA	TRBJ2-3	CASSFGPDTQYF	TGCGCCAGCAGCTTTGGGCCAGATACGCAGTATTTT
TRBD1	TRBV27	NA	TRBJ1-6	CASSLWQGANSPLHF	TGTGCCAGCAGTTTATGGCAGGGGGCGAATTCACCCCTCCACTTT